These 17 T cell receptor beta chains originate from one sample sequenced in a study of identifying expanded T cells in peripheral blood. Profiled with immunoSEQ multiplex PCR; TCRdb holds only in-frame clones, not every one. The table includes around 78,000 clones, 80% to 90% detected once. Sequencing used blood. The receptor source for this set is a person between 18 and 75 years old in good health.

The genes are TRBV5-5 and TRBJ1-5; D ambiguous. V lost 0 bases and J lost 1, with 8 bases in between. CDR3 length equals 15 residues. From germline, CDR1 is SGHKS and CDR2 YYEKEE (reference sequence). This chain's CDR3 is CASSLDGQSNQPQHF. The CDR3, as DNA: TGTGCCAGCAGCTTGGATGGGCAGAGCAATCAGCCCCAGCATTTT. The full variable domain, rest sourced from reference TRBV5-5 and TRBJ1-5, is DAGVTQSPTHLIKTRGQQVTLRCSPISGHKSVSWYQQVLGQGPQFIFQYYEKEERGRGNFPDRFSARQFPNYSSELNVNALLLGDSALYLCASSLDGQSNQPQHFGDGTRLSIL.

The V call is TRBV28, the J call TRBJ2-5; TRBD2 is a possible D gene (6 bases). The CDR3 length is 14 residues. Germline lookup yields CDR1 MDHEN and CDR2 SYDVKM. The germline V and J ends were trimmed by 2 bases and 5 bases, with 12 bases remaining between them. This CDR3 is CASSLGRRRETQYF. CDR3 sequence (DNA): TGTGCCAGCAGTTTAGGGAGGCGGAGGGAGACCCAGTACTTC.

The chain uses TRBV28 and TRBJ2-4; TRBD1 might be the D (5 bases). The CDR3 has 13 residues. The V gene lost 4 bases and the J gene lost 3 bases, with 7 bases spanning the gap. Germline CDR1 MDHEN, CDR2 SYDVKM. CDR3 amino acids: CASSYQGKNIQYF. The DNA for the CDR3 is TGTGCCAGCAGTTACCAGGGCAAAAACATTCAGTACTTC.

This chain connects TRBV7-3 to TRBJ1-1; 7 bases map to TRBD1. The trim removed 9 bases at V and 0 bases at J, leaving 7 bases unmatched. The germline V gene has CDR1 SGHTA and CDR2 FQGTGA. This CDR3 region has 14 residues. Here the CDR3 reads CASKPGGVNTEAFF. The DNA for the CDR3 is TGTGCCAGTAAACCAGGGGGGGTGAACACTGAAGCTTTCTTT.

The CDR3 sequence: CATNWGDRFVHEQFF. The DNA for the CDR3 is TGTGCCACCAATTGGGGGGACAGATTTGTGCATGAGCAGTTCTTC. The chain couples TRBV28 to TRBJ2-1; a possible D gene is TRBD1 (7 bases). Deletions cut 10 bases from V and 8 bases from J, with 24 bases between. The CDR3 is made up of 15 amino acids. Germline assignment: CDR1 MDHEN and CDR2 SYDVKM.

The rearrangement joins TRBV19 to TRBJ1-2; a possible D gene is TRBD1 (6 bases). CDR3 length: 15 amino acids. Germline CDR1 LNHDA, CDR2 SQIVND (reference sequence). Trimming cost V 6 bases and J 4 bases, with 18 bases left between them. CDR3 nucleotides: TGTGCCAGTAGGAAACAGGGTGAGGACGGCTATGGCTACACCTTC. It specifies CASRKQGEDGYGYTF.

J is TRBJ2-4 and V is TRBV28; 7 bases match TRBD1. With V trimmed by 2 bases and J by 8 bases, 18 bases remained unmatched. Germline assignment: CDR1 MDHEN and CDR2 SYDVKM. This CDR3 is 18 amino acids long. In DNA form, the CDR3 reads TGTGCCAGCAGTTTAGCCGGGACCCGACAGGGTAGCCCCGACATTCAGTACTTC. Its translation is CASSLAGTRQGSPDIQYF.

The chain joins TRBV4-3 to TRBJ2-5, with D tentatively TRBD2 (5 bases). This CDR3 is 13 amino acids long. CDR1 is LGHNA, CDR2 YSLEER, per germline. The V and J ends lost 4 bases and 5 bases respectively, with 11 bases between them. CDR3 sequence (DNA): TGCGCCAGCAGCCCTGGACTCGGGGAGACCCAGTACTTC. It is translated as CASSPGLGETQYF.

The chain links TRBV27 to TRBJ1-1, with TRBD1 as a possible D gene (6 bases). The V gene lost 10 bases and the J gene lost 10 bases, with 22 bases spanning the gap. The CDR3 has 13 amino acids. CDR1 and CDR2 from the germline V gene are MNHEY and SMNVEV (reference sequence). This CDR3 is CATSRGGGFGAFF. CDR3 nucleotides: TGTGCCACCTCCAGGGGCGGGGGTTTCGGAGCTTTCTTT.

The rearrangement uses TRBV29-1 and TRBJ2-1, with 9 positions matching TRBD2. This CDR3 has 19 residues. V shed 0 bases and J 4 bases; nucleotides not matched to a gene: 16. Germline CDR1 reads SQVTM; CDR2 reads ANQGSEA. The CDR3 loop reads CSVEEGGQTSGLGYNEQFF. In DNA, the CDR3 is TGCAGCGTTGAAGAAGGGGGACAGACTAGCGGTTTGGGGTACAATGAGCAGTTCTTC.

This chain connects TRBV6-4 to TRBJ2-2; D perhaps matches TRBD2 (5 bases). This CDR3 contains 14 residues. Germline CDR1 MRHNA, CDR2 SNTAGT. The V gene lost 7 bases and the J gene lost 1 base, with 10 bases spanning the gap. The CDR3 bases are TGTGCCAGCAAAATTGAGGGGAACACCGGGGAGCTGTTTTTT. This encodes CASKIEGNTGELFF.

This chain uses TRBV11-1 with TRBJ2-3; 8 nucleotides align to TRBD2. With 5 bases clipped from V and 2 bases from J, the junction kept 6 bases outside the gene matches. This CDR3 region has 15 residues. Germline V CDR1 and CDR2: SGHAT, FQDESV (reference sequence). This CDR3 reads CASSAELAATDTQYF. In DNA, the CDR3 is TGTGCCAGCAGCGCCGAACTAGCGGCCACAGATACGCAGTATTTT.

This clone was found once. The chain uses TRBV19 and TRBJ2-6, with 11 positions matching TRBD1. Germline V gives CDR1 LNHDA, CDR2 SQIVND (reference sequence). J was trimmed by 1 base and V by 5 bases; bases with no gene match: 4. There are 17 residues in the CDR3. For the CDR3, the DNA is TGTGCCAGTAGTCAGGGACAGGGGGTGTCTGGGGCCAACGTCCTGACTTTC. Its translation is CASSQGQGVSGANVLTF.

This clone appeared once. The V call is TRBV28, the J call TRBJ2-3; 7 nucleotides line up with TRBD1. CDR1 and CDR2 from the germline V gene are MDHEN and SYDVKM. Trimming cost V 8 bases and J 11 bases; bases outside gene matches: 13. The CDR3 length is 13 residues. The CDR3 nucleotides are TGTGCCAGCGGGACAGTCTCACAGATGGGGCAGTATTTT. Translated, it gives CASGTVSQMGQYF.

The V and J genes are TRBV7-2 and TRBJ1-1, with D unclear. This CDR3 has 14 residues. Germline CDR1 reads SGHTA; CDR2 reads FQGNSA. The V and J ends lost 3 bases and 1 base respectively, with 9 bases between them. CDR3 loop: CASSFDPRNTEAFF. DNA for the CDR3: TGTGCCAGCAGCTTTGACCCCCGGAACACTGAAGCTTTCTTT.

V and J are TRBV5-4 and TRBJ2-1, with D uncertain. Trimming stripped 2 bases from V and 5 bases from J, with 17 bases between. The length of the CDR3 is 16 residues. CDR1 and CDR2 (germline): SGHNT, YYREEE (reference sequence). CDR3: CASSFVAPMQHNEQFF. The CDR3 DNA is TGTGCCAGCAGCTTCGTAGCACCTATGCAACACAATGAGCAGTTCTTC.

This chain connects TRBV13 to TRBJ1-2; D remains ambiguous. The CDR3 runs to 16 residues. V dropped 0 bases and J dropped 4 bases, with 15 bases sitting between them. Germline loops: CDR1 PRHDT, CDR2 FYEKMQ (reference sequence). The CDR3 loop is CASSLGLVEGAYGYTF. The CDR3, as DNA: TGTGCCAGCAGCTTAGGCCTGGTAGAGGGTGCCTATGGCTACACCTTC.